What follows are 3 T cell receptor beta chains derived from one specimen sequenced in a study of cytomegalovirus exposure and HLA in healthy donors. The table came from immunoSEQ multiplex PCR; TCRdb's copy has only in-frame clones and leaves some out. In the table there are fewer than 400,000 clones, approximately 90% of which are singletons. Sample: PBMCs. These receptor sequences come from a woman younger than 30 in good health and CMV-seronegative.

The chain is built from TRBV28 and TRBJ1-5; 7 positions agree with TRBD1. This CDR3 is built from 15 residues. Germline CDR1 MDHEN, CDR2 SYDVKM. Trimming cost V 5 bases and J 0 bases; bases outside gene matches: 4. In nucleotides, the CDR3 is TGTGCCAGCAGTGACAGACAGGGTAGCAATCAGCCCCAGCATTTT. It codes for CASSDRQGSNQPQHF.

This chain connects TRBV29-1 to TRBJ2-7; a weak D match, TRBD2 (6 bases). The length of the CDR3 is 14 residues. The V gene lost 6 bases and the J gene lost 7 bases, with 22 bases spanning the gap. Per the germline V gene, CDR1 is SQVTM and CDR2 is ANQGSEA. CDR3 nucleotides: TGCAGCGTCCTAGGCGGGACTCCTTCGTGGGAGCAGTACTTC. This encodes CSVLGGTPSWEQYF.

The chain combines TRBV5-1 with TRBJ2-7, with D possibly being TRBD2 (5 bases). This CDR3 has 14 amino acids. CDR1 and CDR2 from the germline V gene are SGHRS and YFSETQ. Trimming took 0 bases from V and 4 from J, leaving 11 bases between them. The CDR3 region is CASSLDGGPYEQYF. CDR3 in DNA: TGCGCCAGCAGCTTGGATGGCGGGCCGTACGAGCAGTACTTC.